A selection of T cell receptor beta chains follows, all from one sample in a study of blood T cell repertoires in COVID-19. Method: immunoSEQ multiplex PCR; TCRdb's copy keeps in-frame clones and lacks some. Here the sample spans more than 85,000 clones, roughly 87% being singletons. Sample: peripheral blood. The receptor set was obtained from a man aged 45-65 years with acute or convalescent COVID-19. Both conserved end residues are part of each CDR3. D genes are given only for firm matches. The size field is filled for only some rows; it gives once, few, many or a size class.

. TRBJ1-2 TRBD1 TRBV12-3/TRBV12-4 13 CASSTQGRYGYTF TGTGCCAGCAGTACACAGGGGAGGTATGGCTACACCTTC
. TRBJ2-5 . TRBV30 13 CAWSATGQETQYF TGTGCCTGGAGTGCGACGGGCCAAGAGACCCAGTACTTC
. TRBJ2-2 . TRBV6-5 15 CASSYSSAGTGELFF TGTGCCAGCAGTTACTCATCTGCGGGCACCGGGGAGCTGTTTTTT
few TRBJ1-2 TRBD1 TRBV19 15 CASSVRQGLHRGYTF TGTGCCAGTAGTGTTCGACAGGGTCTTCATCGGGGCTACACCTTC
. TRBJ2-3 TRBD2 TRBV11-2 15 CASSLLAGVVDTQYF TGTGCCAGCAGCCTCCTAGCGGGAGTGGTAGATACGCAGTATTTT
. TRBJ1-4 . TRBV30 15 CAWSVNPWGSEKLFF TGTGCCTGGAGTGTAAATCCTTGGGGCTCTGAAAAACTGTTTTTT
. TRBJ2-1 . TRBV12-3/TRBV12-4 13 CASSFQGYNEQFF TGTGCCAGCAGTTTCCAGGGGTACAATGAGCAGTTCTTC
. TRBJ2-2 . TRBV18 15 CASSPRQLEHGELFF TGTGCCAGCTCACCAAGGCAACTAGAACACGGGGAGCTGTTTTTT
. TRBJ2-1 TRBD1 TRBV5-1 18 CASRSWQGASGPHNEQFF TGCGCCAGCAGATCGTGGCAGGGGGCCTCCGGGCCCCACAATGAGCAGTTCTTC
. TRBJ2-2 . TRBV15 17 CATSRGSGGRGTGELFF TGTGCCACCAGCAGAGGTTCGGGGGGCCGGGGCACCGGGGAGCTGTTTTTT
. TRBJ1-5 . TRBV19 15 CASSMEGYSNQPQHF TGTGCCAGTAGTATGGAGGGTTATAGCAATCAGCCCCAGCATTTT
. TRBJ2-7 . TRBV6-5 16 CASSWTVRAIGYEQYF TGTGCCAGCAGTTGGACAGTCCGGGCGATTGGCTACGAGCAGTACTTC
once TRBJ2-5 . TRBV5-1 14 CASSLGQAQETQYF TGCGCCAGCAGCTTGGGACAGGCCCAAGAGACCCAGTACTTC
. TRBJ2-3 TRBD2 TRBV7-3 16 CASSSASGSSTDTQYF TGTGCCAGCAGCAGCGCTAGCGGTTCTAGCACAGATACGCAGTATTTT
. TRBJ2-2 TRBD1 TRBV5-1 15 CASSIGTAHRGELFF TGCGCCAGCAGCATTGGGACAGCCCACCGCGGGGAGCTGTTTTTT
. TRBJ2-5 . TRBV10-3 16 CAMSGGPGSLGETQYF TGTGCCATGAGTGGAGGGCCGGGATCACTCGGAGAGACCCAGTACTTC
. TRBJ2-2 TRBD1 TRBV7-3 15 CASRKGASNTGELFF TGTGCCAGCAGGAAGGGGGCTTCAAACACCGGGGAGCTGTTTTTT
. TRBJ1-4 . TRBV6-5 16 CASSYVGQTTNEKLFF TGTGCCAGCAGTTACGTCGGACAAACAACTAATGAAAAACTGTTTTTT
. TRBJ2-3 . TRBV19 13 CASSIQLLDTQYF TGTGCCAGTAGTATACAACTACTAGATACGCAGTATTTT
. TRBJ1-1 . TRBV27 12 CAPGGGDTEAFF TGTGCACCCGGCGGTGGCGACACTGAAGCTTTCTTT
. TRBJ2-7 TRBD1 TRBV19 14 CASSIRAGGNEQYF TGTGCCAGTAGTATCCGGGCAGGGGGCAACGAGCAGTACTTC
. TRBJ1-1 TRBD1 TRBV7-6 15 CASSLDPGGDTEAFF TGTGCCAGCAGCTTAGATCCAGGGGGAGACACTGAAGCTTTCTTT
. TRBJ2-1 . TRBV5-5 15 CASSRALTGDNEQFF TGTGCCAGCAGCAGGGCCCTGACAGGTGACAATGAGCAGTTCTTC
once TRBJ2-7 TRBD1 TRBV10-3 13 CAISMDRLNEQYF TGTGCCATCAGCATGGACAGGTTGAACGAGCAGTACTTC
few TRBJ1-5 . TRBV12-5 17 CASGLVQGGRDNQPQHF TGTGCTAGTGGTTTGGTACAGGGAGGGAGGGACAATCAGCCCCAGCATTTT
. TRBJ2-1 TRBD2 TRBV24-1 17 CATSDGTSGRFYNEQFF TGTGCCACCAGTGACGGGACTAGCGGGAGATTCTACAATGAGCAGTTCTTC
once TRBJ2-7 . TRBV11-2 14 CASSSGTYSYEQYF TGTGCCAGCAGCTCCGGGACATACTCCTACGAGCAGTACTTC
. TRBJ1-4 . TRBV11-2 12 CASSIINEKLFF TGTGCCAGCAGCATAATTAATGAAAAACTGTTTTTT
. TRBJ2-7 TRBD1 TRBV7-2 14 CASSSGTGAYEQYF TGTGCCAGCAGCTCCGGGACAGGGGCCTACGAGCAGTACTTC
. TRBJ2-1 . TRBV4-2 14 CASSHRINYNEQFF TGTGCCAGCAGCCACAGGATTAACTACAATGAGCAGTTCTTC
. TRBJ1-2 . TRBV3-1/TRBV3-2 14 CASSSQGVSYGYTF TGTGCCAGCAGCTCTCAGGGCGTAAGCTATGGCTACACCTTC
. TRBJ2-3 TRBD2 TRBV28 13 CAIVAGGTDTQYF TGTGCCATCGTAGCGGGAGGGACAGATACGCAGTATTTT
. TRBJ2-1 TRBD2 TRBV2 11 CASSVVAGGFF TGTGCCAGCAGTGTAGTAGCGGGAGGATTCTTC
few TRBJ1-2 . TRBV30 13 CAWSTGRGYGYTF TGTGCCTGGAGTACAGGGCGCGGCTATGGCTACACCTTC
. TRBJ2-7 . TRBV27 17 CASSPTQLLVASYEQYF TGTGCCAGCAGTCCAACCCAGCTACTAGTCGCCTCCTACGAGCAGTACTTC
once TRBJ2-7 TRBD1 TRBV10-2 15 CASNQQGRSSYEQYF TGCGCCAGCAATCAACAGGGGAGAAGCTCCTACGAGCAGTACTTC
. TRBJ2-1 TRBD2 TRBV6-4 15 CASSSLAGGYNEQFF TGTGCCAGCAGTTCACTAGCGGGAGGGTACAATGAGCAGTTCTTC
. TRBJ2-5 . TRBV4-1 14 CASSHLTAQETQYF TGCGCCAGCAGCCACCTGACAGCCCAAGAGACCCAGTACTTC
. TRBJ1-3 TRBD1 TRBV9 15 CASSVGDSSGNTIYF TGTGCCAGCAGCGTAGGGGACAGCTCTGGAAACACCATATATTTT
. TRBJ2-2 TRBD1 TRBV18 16 CASSKEGQGNTGELFF TGTGCCAGCTCAAAAGAGGGACAGGGGAACACCGGGGAGCTGTTTTTT
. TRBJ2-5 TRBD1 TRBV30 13 CAWSVRLQGSPYF TGTGCCTGGAGTGTAAGGCTACAGGGGAGCCCGTACTTC
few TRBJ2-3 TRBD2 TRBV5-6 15 CASSKRTSGSWTQYF TGTGCCAGCAGCAAAAGGACTAGCGGGTCATGGACGCAGTATTTT
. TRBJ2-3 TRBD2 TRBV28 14 CASNPGLVTDTQYF TGTGCCAGCAACCCGGGACTAGTCACAGATACGCAGTATTTT
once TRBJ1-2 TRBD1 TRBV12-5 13 CASGPDRGNGYTF TGTGCTAGTGGCCCGGACAGGGGTAATGGCTACACCTTC
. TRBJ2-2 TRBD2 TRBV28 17 CASRLSGRAPNTGELFF TGTGCCAGCAGACTTAGCGGGAGGGCCCCGAACACCGGGGAGCTGTTTTTT
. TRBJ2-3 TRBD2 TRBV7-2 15 CASSLYRGGIDTQYF TGTGCCAGCAGCTTATATCGGGGGGGCATAGATACGCAGTATTTT
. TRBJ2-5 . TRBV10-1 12 CASSRTGETQYF TGCGCCAGCAGCAGAACAGGGGAGACCCAGTACTTC
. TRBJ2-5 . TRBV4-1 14 CASSQEAAPGTQYF TGCGCCAGCAGCCAAGAAGCAGCGCCCGGGACCCAGTACTTC
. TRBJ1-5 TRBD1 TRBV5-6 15 CASSLGQVFNQPQHF TGTGCCAGCAGCTTAGGACAGGTTTTCAATCAGCCCCAGCATTTT
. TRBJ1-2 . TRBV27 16 CASSLSSGVGLYGYTF TGTGCCAGCAGTTTATCGAGTGGGGTAGGACTCTATGGCTACACCTTC
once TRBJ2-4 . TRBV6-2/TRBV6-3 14 CASSTLTGAGIQYF TGTGCCAGCAGTACCCTGACTGGGGCCGGCATTCAGTACTTC
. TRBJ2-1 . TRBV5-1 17 CASSFPLGRLIDNEQFF TGCGCCAGCAGCTTCCCCTTGGGCAGGCTTATTGACAATGAGCAGTTCTTC
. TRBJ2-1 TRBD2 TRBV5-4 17 CASSPRRASGEGDEQFF TGTGCCAGCAGCCCGAGGAGGGCTAGCGGGGAGGGGGACGAGCAGTTCTTC
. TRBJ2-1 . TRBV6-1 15 CASSDPPRQDHEQFF TGTGCCAGCAGTGATCCCCCCCGACAGGACCATGAGCAGTTCTTC
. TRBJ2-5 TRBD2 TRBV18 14 CASSTSGSGETQYF TGTGCCAGCTCAACTAGCGGGAGCGGGGAGACCCAGTACTTC
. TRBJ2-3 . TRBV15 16 CATSREGGPAGDTQYF TGTGCCACCAGCAGAGAAGGAGGACCGGCTGGAGATACGCAGTATTTT
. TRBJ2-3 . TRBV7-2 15 CASSSDYLSTDTQYF TGTGCCAGCAGCTCCGACTACCTCAGCACAGATACGCAGTATTTT